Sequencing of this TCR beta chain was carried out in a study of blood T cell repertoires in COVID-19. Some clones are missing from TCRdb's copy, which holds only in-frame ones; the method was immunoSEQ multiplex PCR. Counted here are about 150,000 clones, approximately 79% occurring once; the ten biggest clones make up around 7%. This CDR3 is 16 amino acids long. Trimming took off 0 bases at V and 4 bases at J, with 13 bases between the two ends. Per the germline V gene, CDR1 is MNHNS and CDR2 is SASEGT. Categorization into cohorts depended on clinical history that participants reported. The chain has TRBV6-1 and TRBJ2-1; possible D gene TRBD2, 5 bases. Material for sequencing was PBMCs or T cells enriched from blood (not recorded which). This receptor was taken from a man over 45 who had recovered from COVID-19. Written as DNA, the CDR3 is TGTGCCAGCAGTGAAGCATCCCGGGGTGGGTACAATGAGCAGTTCTTC. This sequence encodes CASSEASRGGYNEQFF.